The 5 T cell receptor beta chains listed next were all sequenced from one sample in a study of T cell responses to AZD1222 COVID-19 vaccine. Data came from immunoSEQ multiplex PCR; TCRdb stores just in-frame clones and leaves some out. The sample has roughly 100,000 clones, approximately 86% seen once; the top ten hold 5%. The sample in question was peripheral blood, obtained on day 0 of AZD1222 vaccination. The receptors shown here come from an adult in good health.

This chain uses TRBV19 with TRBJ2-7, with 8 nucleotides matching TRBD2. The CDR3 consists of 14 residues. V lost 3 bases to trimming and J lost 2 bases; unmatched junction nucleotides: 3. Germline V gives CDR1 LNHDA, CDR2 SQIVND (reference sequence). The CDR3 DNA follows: TGTGCCAGTAGTATTAGCGGGACAACCTACGAGCAGTACTTC. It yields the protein CASSISGTTYEQYF. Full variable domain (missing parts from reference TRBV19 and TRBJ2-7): DGGITQSPKYLFRKEGQNVTLSCEQNLNHDAMYWYRQDPGQGLRLIYYSQIVNDFQKGDIAEGYSVSREKKESFPLTVTSAQKNPTAFYLCASSISGTTYEQYFGPGTRLTVT.

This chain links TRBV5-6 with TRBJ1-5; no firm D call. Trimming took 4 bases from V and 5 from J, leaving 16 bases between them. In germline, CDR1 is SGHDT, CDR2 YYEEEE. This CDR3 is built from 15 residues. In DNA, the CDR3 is TGTGCCAGCAGCCTTTACCGGAACGGGCATCAGCCCCAGCATTTT. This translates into CASSLYRNGHQPQHF.

CDR3 DNA sequence: TGCAGTGCTAGTCCCAGGGGAAGGGAGACCCAGTACTTC. Translating it yields CSASPRGRETQYF. The chain couples TRBV20-1 to TRBJ2-5; D is perhaps TRBD1 (6 bases). The CDR3 totals 13 residues. CDR1 is DFQATT, CDR2 SNEGSKA, per germline (reference sequence). V was clipped by 3 bases and J by 5 bases, with 13 bases between them.

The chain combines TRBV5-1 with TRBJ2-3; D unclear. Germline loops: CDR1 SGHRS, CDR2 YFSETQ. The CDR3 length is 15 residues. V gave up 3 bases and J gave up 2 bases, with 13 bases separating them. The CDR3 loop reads CASSSLATPTDTQYF. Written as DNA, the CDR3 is TGCGCCAGCAGCTCGCTGGCGACTCCCACAGATACGCAGTATTTT.

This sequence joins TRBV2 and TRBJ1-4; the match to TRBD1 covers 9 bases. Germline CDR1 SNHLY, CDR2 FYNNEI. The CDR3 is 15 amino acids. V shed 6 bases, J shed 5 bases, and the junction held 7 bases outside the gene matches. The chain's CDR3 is CASSRSGQGNEKLFF. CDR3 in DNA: TGTGCCAGCAGCCGATCGGGACAGGGAAATGAAAAACTGTTTTTT.